The next 27 T cell receptor beta chains were all read from a single sample in a study of CD8+ T cells in alopecia areata. RNA, once extracted, was reverse transcribed into cDNA for use as the sequencing template. Some clones are missing from TCRdb's copy, which holds only in-frame ones; the method was immunoSEQ multiplex PCR. The data show about 110,000 clones, none appearing only once, with 20% held by the ten largest. Sequenced input: lesional skin. All receptors derive from a C3H/HeJ mouse with alopecia areata. This strain's MHC haplotype is H2-k.

This clone was seen only a few times. Germline and genes: mouse. Read coverage stops 4 residues before the CDR3 terminus; the germline J gene supplies the remainder. This chain uses TRBV17 with TRBJ1-2; TRBD1 agrees at 8 bases. Germline V gene lookup returns CDR1 MNHDT and CDR2 YYDKIL. The CDR3 length is 14 residues. After removal of 3 bases from V and 4 bases from J, the junction contained 4 bases not matched to a gene. This chain's CDR3 is CASSSRGRGSDYTF. The CDR3 DNA, read in part, is TGTGCTAGCAGTAGCAGGGGGCGAGGCTCC.

This clone was counted only a few times. The gene names here belong to mouse. The read is 4 residues too short to cover the CDR3 end, so that end is filled in from the germline J gene. The chain links TRBV1 to TRBJ2-4; 8 bases agree with TRBD1. The CDR3 loop spans 14 amino acids. Looked up from germline, CDR1 is NSQYPW and CDR2 is LRSPGD (reference sequence). V dropped 4 bases and J dropped 3; count of bases not matched to a gene: 3. The CDR3 loop is CTCSVRQGQNTLYF. The part of the CDR3 DNA that was read is TGCACCTGCAGTGTCAGACAGGGGCAAAAC.

This clone was picked up a small number of times. Genes here carry mouse names. The CDR3 extends 4 residues past the end of the read, so its final part is completed from the germline J gene. Other DNA variants within this sample encode the same CDR3. The rearrangement uses TRBV1 and TRBJ2-2; TRBD2 matches at 10 bases. Looked up from germline, CDR1 is NSQYPW and CDR2 is LRSPGD (reference sequence). V shed 4 bases and J 0 bases; nucleotides not matched to a gene: 2. CDR3 length: 16 residues. The CDR3 is CTCSGTGGANTGQLYF. Incomplete CDR3 DNA: TGCACCTGCAGTGGGACTGGGGGCGCAAACACCGGG.

This clone showed up just a few times. Mouse gene names and germline throughout. The sequence runs out 4 residues before the end of the CDR3; the remainder is reconstructed from the germline J gene. The chain uses TRBV13-3 and TRBJ2-1; D might be TRBD1 (6 bases). This CDR3 has 12 amino acids. Germline CDR1 NNHDY, CDR2 SYVADS. CDR3 DNA (partial): TGTGCCAGCAGTACCGGGACACCT. Translation: CASSTGTP. The whole CDR3 reads CASSTGTPEQFF.

This clone was seen only a few times. The genes are named according to mouse. The sequence runs out 4 residues before the end of the CDR3; the remainder is reconstructed from the germline J gene. The V and J genes are TRBV1 and TRBJ1-2; TRBD1 is a possible D gene (6 bases). The length of the CDR3 is 15 residues. V lost 0 bases and J 2 bases, leaving 10 bases between the germline ends. CDR1 and CDR2 from the germline V gene are NSQYPW and LRSPGD (reference sequence). Incomplete CDR3 DNA: TGCACCTGCAGTGCAGAAAGGGGGATCAACTCC. Translated, it gives CTCSAERGINS. The CDR3 reads in full as CTCSAERGINSDYTF.

Regarding this clone: The gene names here belong to mouse. With the read ending 4 residues before the CDR3 end, the germline J gene is used to fill in that end. The rearrangement links TRBV13-3 to TRBJ2-2; 13 bases are shared with TRBD2. Looked up from germline, CDR1 is NNHDY and CDR2 is SYVADS. The CDR3 extends over 16 amino acids. Trimming removed 6 bases from V and 4 bases from J; junction bases left unmatched: 6. The CDR3 here is CASTPDWGGRTGQLYF. Partial CDR3 DNA: TGTGCCAGCACCCCGGACTGGGGGGGCCGCACCGGG.

This clone was seen only a few times. Germline and genes: mouse. Read coverage stops 4 residues before the CDR3 terminus; the germline J gene supplies the remainder. V and J are TRBV13-3 and TRBJ2-5; D possibly corresponds to TRBD2 (6 bases). This CDR3 is built from 13 residues. Germline V CDR1 and CDR2: NNHDY, SYVADS. The CDR3 protein is CASSVLGKDTQYF. CDR3 DNA, as far as it was read: TGTGCCAGCAGTGTTCTGGGGAAAGAC.

Only a few counts were recorded for this clone. Mouse gene names apply. The read falls 4 residues short of the CDR3 end, and the missing part is taken from the germline J gene. The V call is TRBV1, the J call TRBJ1-2, with 10 bases lining up with TRBD1. Per the germline V gene, CDR1 is NSQYPW and CDR2 is LRSPGD (reference sequence). V shed 0 bases and J 1 base; nucleotides not matched to a gene: 2. The CDR3 loop spans 16 amino acids. CDR3 DNA (partial): TGCACCTGCAGTGCAGATCGGGACAGGGGAAACTCC. Its translation is CTCSADRDRGNS. The full-length CDR3 reads as CTCSADRDRGNSDYTF.

Turning to this clone: Gene and germline names: mouse. The sequenced fragment ends 4 residues before the CDR3 boundary, so the rest is inferred from the germline J gene. This rearrangement joins TRBV13-3 to TRBJ2-7, with 9 bases lining up with TRBD1. The CDR3 has 14 amino acids. V dropped 3 bases and J dropped 3; count of bases not matched to a gene: 4. CDR1 is NNHDY, CDR2 SYVADS, per germline. CDR3 DNA (partial): TGTGCCAGCAGTGGGACAGGGGCCGTCTAT. Amino acid sequence: CASSGTGAVY. In full, the CDR3 is CASSGTGAVYEQYF.

In regard to this clone: Gene and germline names: mouse. The CDR3 end is not reached by the read, which stops 4 residues before it; the germline J gene fills it in. The V and J genes are TRBV17 and TRBJ2-1, with 8 bases matching TRBD2. In germline, CDR1 is MNHDT, CDR2 YYDKIL. This CDR3 has 14 residues. Incomplete CDR3 DNA: TGTGCTAGCAGTAGAGTAGGGGGGGCCGCT. Its protein product is CASSRVGGAA. The full CDR3 protein is CASSRVGGAAEQFF.

This clone was detected many times. The germline and genes are mouse ones. The read ends 4 residues shy of where the CDR3 ends; the end is completed using the germline J gene. The chain combines TRBV1 with TRBJ2-1; no clear D. V shed 0 bases and J shed 5 bases, with 5 bases lying between them. Germline loops: CDR1 NSQYPW, CDR2 LRSPGD (reference sequence). This CDR3 contains 13 residues. CDR3 amino acids: CTCSAEMDAEQFF. The DNA read from the CDR3 is TGCACCTGCAGTGCAGAGATGGATGCT.

Comments on this clone: Any gene name here is a mouse gene name. The observed sequence ends 4 residues before the CDR3 terminus, with the missing tail filled in from the germline J gene. The chain joins TRBV13-3 to TRBJ2-7; TRBD1 matches at 9 bases. Germline loops: CDR1 NNHDY, CDR2 SYVADS. The CDR3 totals 14 residues. CDR3 DNA (partial): TGTGCCAGCAGTGGGAGCGGGACAGGGTAT. It translates to CASSGSGTGY. The whole CDR3 protein is CASSGSGTGYEQYF.

The sample holds many counts of this clone. The genes are named according to mouse. The CDR3 bases that were read are TGTGCCAGCAGTGACCCGGGACAGTACTATGCT. This codes for CASSDPGQYYA. The whole CDR3 sequence reads CASSDPGQYYAEQFF. The chain links TRBV13-3 to TRBJ2-1, with 7 bases aligning to TRBD1. The read ends 4 residues early relative to the CDR3; the germline J gene fills the gap. Trimming took 2 bases from V and 2 from J; bases not matched to a gene: 4. Germline assignment: CDR1 NNHDY and CDR2 SYVADS. This CDR3 has 15 residues.

This clone was seen repeatedly, ten times or more. Mouse germline and gene names are used. Read data end 4 residues before the CDR3 end; the end is taken from the germline J gene. The chain has TRBV13-3 and TRBJ1-2; 7 nucleotides agree with TRBD1. Per the germline V gene, CDR1 is NNHDY and CDR2 is SYVADS. V shed 2 bases, J shed 0 bases, and the junction held 4 bases outside the gene matches. The CDR3 is made up of 15 amino acids. The covered CDR3 bases are TGTGCCAGCAGTGACCGGGACAGTGCAAACTCC. This codes for CASSDRDSANS. The whole CDR3 reads CASSDRDSANSDYTF.

Note on this clone: The gene names given are mouse names. The CDR3 end falls 4 residues outside the read, so it is completed with the germline J gene. The chain joins TRBV13-3 to TRBJ2-1; 12 bases are a match to TRBD2. The CDR3 has 16 amino acids. Germline assignment: CDR1 NNHDY and CDR2 SYVADS. Trimming removed 2 bases from V and 5 bases from J; junction bases left unmatched: 5. The CDR3 spells CASSEPGLGGDAEQFF. The CDR3 DNA, read in part, is TGTGCCAGCAGTGAGCCGGGACTGGGGGGTGATGCT.

This clone was found a few times. Genes and germline are mouse. Read data end 4 residues before the CDR3 end; the end is taken from the germline J gene. This chain links TRBV1 with TRBJ2-1; 9 bases map to TRBD2. Germline V gene sequence: CDR1 NSQYPW, CDR2 LRSPGD (reference sequence). This CDR3 comprises 14 residues. CDR3 region: CTCSAWGGGAEQFF. The CDR3 DNA, read in part, is TGCACCTGCAGTGCGTGGGGGGGCGGCGCT.

For this clone: Each gene name is a mouse one. The DNA read from the CDR3 is TGTGCCAGCAGTATGACAGGGACC. Residues: CASSMTGT. The complete CDR3 sequence is CASSMTGTDYTF. V is TRBV13-3 and J is TRBJ1-2; 7 positions agree with TRBD1. The missing CDR3 end, 4 residues past where the read stops, is filled in from the germline J gene. Germline V gene data show CDR1 as NNHDY and CDR2 as SYVADS. The CDR3 totals 12 residues.

This clone was seen only a few times. Gene names are mouse gene names. The read falls 4 residues short of the CDR3 end, and the missing part is taken from the germline J gene. This chain uses TRBV13-1 with TRBJ2-7; the D gene is possibly TRBD1 (5 bases). CDR3 size: 14 residues. Germline CDR1 and CDR2: NSHNY and SYGAGN. The CDR3 bases that were read are TGTGCCAGCAGTGATGGGAGGGGAAGATAT. Protein: CASSDGRGRY. The whole CDR3 sequence reads CASSDGRGRYEQYF.

Turning to this clone: Mouse gene names and germline throughout. The CDR3 is CASSDAIISYEQYF. The sequenced part of the CDR3 DNA is TGTGCCAGCAGTGATGCAATAATCTCCTAT. The chain couples TRBV13-3 to TRBJ2-7; unclear D gene. The read ends 4 residues before the CDR3 terminus; that terminus is restored from the germline J gene. The CDR3 totals 14 residues. Germline loops: CDR1 NNHDY, CDR2 SYVADS. Trimming removed 0 bases from V and 0 bases from J, with 7 bases in between.

About this clone: Mouse germline and gene names are used. The read terminates 4 residues ahead of where the CDR3 ends, so the germline J gene completes it. V gene TRBV13-3 combines with J gene TRBJ2-7; 7 positions match TRBD1. Germline CDR1 reads NNHDY; CDR2 reads SYVADS. There are 14 residues in the CDR3. After removal of 4 bases from V and 0 bases from J, the junction contained 4 bases not matched to a gene. CDR3 DNA, as far as it was read: TGTGCCAGCAGTACAGGGGAGGGCTCCTAT. As protein: CASSTGEGSY. The CDR3 in its entirety is CASSTGEGSYEQYF.

With respect to this clone: Each gene name is a mouse one. The CDR3 goes on 4 residues after the read ends, and that part is filled in from the germline J gene. The chain recombines TRBV13-3 with TRBJ1-2, with 9 positions matching TRBD1. Germline CDR1 and CDR2: NNHDY and SYVADS. V lost 0 bases and J lost 3; bases outside the gene matches: 6. The CDR3 loop spans 16 amino acids. The CDR3: CASSDAGDRAHSDYTF. CDR3 DNA, as far as it was read: TGTGCCAGCAGTGATGCGGGGGACAGGGCACACTCC.

As concerns this clone: Genes here carry mouse names. The CDR3 end falls 4 residues outside the read, so it is completed with the germline J gene. The chain recombines TRBV13-3 with TRBJ2-1; the match to TRBD2 covers 12 bases. V was pared by 6 bases and J by 3 bases, with 4 bases of the junction left unmatched. Germline CDR1 and CDR2: NNHDY and SYVADS. This CDR3 is built from 15 residues. The CDR3: CASTLDWGGYAEQFF. CDR3 DNA (partial): TGTGCCAGCACCCTGGACTGGGGGGGCTATGCT.

Regarding this clone: Gene names are the mouse ones. The CDR3 extends 4 residues past the end of the read, so its final part is completed from the germline J gene. V and J are TRBV16 and TRBJ2-5; 10 bases fit TRBD1. The germline V gene encodes CDR1 SGHSA and CDR2 FRNQAP. The CDR3 is 15 amino acids. V shed 4 bases, J shed 1 base, and the junction held 2 bases outside the gene matches. This chain's CDR3 is CASSSGTGDQDTQYF. The sequenced CDR3 bases are TGTGCAAGCAGCTCCGGGACAGGGGACCAAGAC.

This clone was observed many times. Gene names and germline refer to mouse. The read ends 4 residues early relative to the CDR3; the germline J gene fills the gap. The chain combines TRBV13-3 with TRBJ2-2; 7 nucleotides agree with TRBD1. V gave up 4 bases and J gave up 4 bases; unmatched junction bases: 7. This CDR3 has 15 amino acids. CDR1 and CDR2 (germline): NNHDY, SYVADS. The CDR3 sequence is CASSFRQGGTGQLYF. CDR3 bases read: TGTGCCAGCAGTTTCCGACAGGGCGGCACCGGG.

About this clone itself: The DNA translation disagrees with the TCRdb protein at residue 11, so the protein in this description comes from the DNA. Mouse names are used for the genes. The read ends 3 residues before the CDR3 terminus; that terminus is restored from the germline J gene. The V gene is TRBV19, the J gene TRBJ1-6; D gene uncertain. TRBJ1-6 is marked as an open reading frame, function uncertain. The CDR3 totals 14 residues. The V end was cut by 4 bases, the J end by 3 bases, with 8 bases between. CDR1 and CDR2 from the germline V gene are FNHDT and SITEND (reference sequence). CDR3 protein: CASSFDNYNSPLYF. Partial CDR3 DNA: TGTGCCAGCAGTTTCGACAACTATAATTCGCCC.

In regard to this clone: These gene names are mouse names. The read ends 4 residues before the CDR3 terminus; that terminus is restored from the germline J gene. This rearrangement joins TRBV13-3 to TRBJ2-1; 7 bases map to TRBD1. The length of the CDR3 is 13 residues. Germline-derived CDR1 and CDR2 are NNHDY and SYVADS. V dropped 6 bases and J dropped 3; count of bases not matched to a gene: 3. The CDR3 loop reads CASMGQFYAEQFF. CDR3 DNA, as far as it was read: TGTGCCAGCATGGGACAGTTCTATGCT.

Remarks on this clone: Mouse names are used for the genes. The CDR3 goes on 4 residues after the read ends, and that part is filled in from the germline J gene. V usage is TRBV13-3 and J usage is TRBJ1-2; 7 nucleotides match TRBD1. J was trimmed by 3 bases and V by 5 bases; bases with no gene match: 7. CDR1 is NNHDY and CDR2 is SYVADS in the germline V gene. This CDR3 is built from 14 residues. The sequenced CDR3 bases are TGTGCCAGCAGAGGACAGGAACGGGACTCC. Its translation: CASRGQERDS. The full CDR3 is CASRGQERDSDYTF.